Listed here is a single TCR beta chain. The antigen is unknown. One entry per CDR3 protein, called by TCRdb with MiXCR from the reads. This table has some 480,000 distinct CDR3 sequences, around a third appearing once. The data are from a study of T cell repertoires in cytomegalovirus infection. There are 17 residues in the CDR3. V shed 4 bases and J 4 bases; nucleotides not matched to a gene: 12. Per germline, CDR1 KGHDR and CDR2 SFDVKD. This receptor was taken from a human donor in good health (CMV status not recorded). Some clones in this sample may be carry-over from other donors' samples. This sequence joins TRBV24-1 and TRBJ2-1; TRBD2 matches 7 bases. The specimen comprised cultured PBMCs, sampled from culture after CMV antigen stimulation. The CDR3 reads CATSDPSGSGQYNEQFF. The CDR3 nucleotides are TGTGCCACCAGTGACCCCTCGGGTAGCGGGCAGTACAATGAGCAGTTCTTC.